The 19 T cell receptor beta chains in this list originate from one sample, sequenced in a study of monozygotic twins with inflammatory bowel disease (dated by TCRdb to between 2018 and 2021). The library was produced with 5' RACE. The data were produced on an Illumina HiSeq 2500. TCRdb reprocessed the reads and lists each CDR3 protein sequence as a single entry, with no DNA. The table for this sample lists about 160,000 distinct CDR3 sequences. The ten biggest clones cover approximately 2.4% of the sample. The sequenced material came from blood. The receptors were sampled from a human donor with ulcerative colitis or Crohn's disease, or a healthy co-twin of an affected twin (not recorded which).

The chain has TRBV20-1 and TRBJ1-1; without DNA, the TCRdb call of TRBD1 cannot be checked. The CDR3 runs 13 residues. Per the germline V gene, CDR1 is DFQATT and CDR2 is SNEGSKA (reference sequence). CDR3 in amino acids: CSAYDRGLAEAFF.

This chain's CDR3 is CSVEGLRKSPYNEQFF. J is TRBJ2-1 and V is TRBV29-1. Germline CDR1 and CDR2: SQVTM and ANQGSEA. The CDR3 consists of 16 residues.

This chain joins TRBV12-3 or TRBV12-4 and TRBJ1-1; TCRdb outputs TRBD1, but without DNA this stays unchecked. This CDR3 comprises 14 residues. CDR3 protein: CASSRAGLGTEAFF.

The chain carries TRBV14 and TRBJ2-1; TCRdb's D call, TRBD1, is unchecked because there is no DNA. Germline V lookup: CDR1 SGHDN, CDR2 FVKESK. The CDR3 is 14 residues long. This CDR3 reads CASSQWTGQNEQFF.

The chain links TRBV20-1 to TRBJ2-7; TCRdb's D call of TRBD1 is untestable without DNA. The CDR3 contains 14 residues. Germline CDR1 is DFQATT and CDR2 is SNEGSKA (reference sequence). The CDR3 loop is CSARAGGSSYEQYF.

The chain recombines TRBV2 with TRBJ2-7; the D gene TCRdb calls, TRBD1, cannot be checked with no DNA. Germline V gene sequence: CDR1 SNHLY, CDR2 FYNNEI. This CDR3 has 14 residues. The CDR3 loop reads CASTWTGGGGEQYF.

The chain combines TRBV6-9 with TRBJ2-3. CDR1 and CDR2 from the germline V gene are MNHGY and SVAAGI. The CDR3 is 13 amino acids. CDR3 in amino acids: CASSSFESDTQYF.

The chain employs TRBV5-4 and TRBJ2-3; TCRdb proposes TRBD1, but this gene call is untestable without DNA. The V gene's germline CDR1 is SGHNT and CDR2 YYREEE (reference sequence). CDR3 length equals 15 residues. The CDR3 is CASSFDRGATDTQYF.

CDR3 amino acids: CASSSRTGRTSSGANVLTF. The chain couples TRBV7-3 to TRBJ2-6; no DNA is available, so the TRBD1 call from TCRdb remains unchecked. From germline, CDR1 is SGHTA and CDR2 FQGTGA. CDR3 length: 19 residues. The full variable domain, completed using reference TRBV7-3 and TRBJ2-6, is GAGVSQTPSNKVTEKGKYVELRCDPISGHTALYWYRQSLGQGPEFLIYFQGTGAADDSGLPNDRFFAVRPEGSVSTLKIQRTERGDSAVYLCASSSRTGRTSSGANVLTFGAGSRLTVL.

This chain connects TRBV7-9 to TRBJ2-7; the TCRdb D gene call, TRBD2, has no DNA to confirm it. Looked up from germline, CDR1 is SEHNR and CDR2 is FQNEAQ (reference sequence). CDR3 length equals 16 residues. The chain's CDR3 is CALAGNLRDGTYEQYF.

CDR3 sequence: CASSLHDRASSGNTIYF. The rearrangement joins TRBV7-6 to TRBJ1-3; TCRdb indicates TRBD1, and absent DNA this call remains unverified. The CDR3 totals 17 residues. Germline assignment: CDR1 SGHVS and CDR2 FNYEAQ.

The rearrangement uses TRBV19 and TRBJ2-7. CDR3 size: 12 residues. Germline CDR1 is LNHDA and CDR2 is SQIVND (reference sequence). CDR3: CASSLIGGFPYF.

The gene calls are TRBV2 and TRBJ2-3; TCRdb's assignment of TRBD1 cannot be checked, as there is no DNA. CDR3 length: 14 residues. Germline V gene lookup returns CDR1 SNHLY and CDR2 FYNNEI. CDR3: CASSWGDVTDTQYF.

This chain uses TRBV5-1 with TRBJ2-4. The germline gives CDR1 SGHRS, CDR2 YFSETQ. This CDR3 spans 14 amino acids. This CDR3 is CASSSGSAKNIQYF.

The chain couples TRBV12-3 or TRBV12-4 to TRBJ2-6. The length of the CDR3 is 13 residues. The CDR3 sequence: CASSLAGSNVLTF.

This sequence joins TRBV6-1 and TRBJ1-5. The CDR3 has 11 residues. Germline values: CDR1 MNHNS, CDR2 SASEGT. The CDR3 is CASSANQPQHF.

The rearrangement joins TRBV20-1 to TRBJ2-7; absent DNA, TCRdb's TRBD2 call cannot be checked. This CDR3 region has 17 residues. The germline V gene encodes CDR1 DFQATT and CDR2 SNEGSKA (reference sequence). This CDR3 reads CSARDGSGRAFSYEQYF.

The V and J genes are TRBV4-2 and TRBJ2-1; as DNA is missing, the TRBD2 call by TCRdb cannot be tested. The CDR3 covers 16 residues. CDR1 and CDR2 from the germline V gene are LGHNA and YNFKEQ. The CDR3 here is CASSPEVLGHDNEQFF.

V is TRBV6-5 and J is TRBJ2-1; TCRdb's D call, TRBD1, is unchecked because there is no DNA. The CDR3 is made up of 13 amino acids. Germline values: CDR1 MNHEY, CDR2 SVGAGI. The CDR3 loop is CASGKLGGQEQFF.